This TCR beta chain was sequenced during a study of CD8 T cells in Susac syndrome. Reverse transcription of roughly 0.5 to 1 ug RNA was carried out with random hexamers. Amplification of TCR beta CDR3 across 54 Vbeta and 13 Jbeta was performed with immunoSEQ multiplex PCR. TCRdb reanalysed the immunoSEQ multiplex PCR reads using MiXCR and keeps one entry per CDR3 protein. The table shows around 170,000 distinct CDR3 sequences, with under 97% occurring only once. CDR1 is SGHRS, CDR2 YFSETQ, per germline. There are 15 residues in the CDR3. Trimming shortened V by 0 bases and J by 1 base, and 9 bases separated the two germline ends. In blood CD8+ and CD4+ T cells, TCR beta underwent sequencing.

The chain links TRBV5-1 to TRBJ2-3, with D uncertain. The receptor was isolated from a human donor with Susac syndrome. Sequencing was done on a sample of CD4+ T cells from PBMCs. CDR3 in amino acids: CASSLEGRGTDTQYF. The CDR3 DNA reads TGCGCCAGCAGCTTGGAAGGGCGAGGCACAGATACGCAGTATTTT.